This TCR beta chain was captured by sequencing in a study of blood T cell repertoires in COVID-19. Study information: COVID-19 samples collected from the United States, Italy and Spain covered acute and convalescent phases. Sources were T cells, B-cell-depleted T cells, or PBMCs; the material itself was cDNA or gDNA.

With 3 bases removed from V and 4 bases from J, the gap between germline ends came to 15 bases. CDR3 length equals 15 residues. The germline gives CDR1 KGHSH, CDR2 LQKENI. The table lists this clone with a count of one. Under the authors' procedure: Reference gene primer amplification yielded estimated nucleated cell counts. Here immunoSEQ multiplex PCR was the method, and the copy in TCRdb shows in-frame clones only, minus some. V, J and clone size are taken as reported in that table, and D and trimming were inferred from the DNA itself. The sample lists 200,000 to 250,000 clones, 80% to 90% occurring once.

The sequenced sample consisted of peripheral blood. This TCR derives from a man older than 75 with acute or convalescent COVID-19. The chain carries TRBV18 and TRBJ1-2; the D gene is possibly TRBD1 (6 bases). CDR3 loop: CASSPLDRFGYGYTF. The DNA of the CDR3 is TGTGCCAGCTCACCTCTCGACAGGTTCGGCTATGGCTACACCTTC.